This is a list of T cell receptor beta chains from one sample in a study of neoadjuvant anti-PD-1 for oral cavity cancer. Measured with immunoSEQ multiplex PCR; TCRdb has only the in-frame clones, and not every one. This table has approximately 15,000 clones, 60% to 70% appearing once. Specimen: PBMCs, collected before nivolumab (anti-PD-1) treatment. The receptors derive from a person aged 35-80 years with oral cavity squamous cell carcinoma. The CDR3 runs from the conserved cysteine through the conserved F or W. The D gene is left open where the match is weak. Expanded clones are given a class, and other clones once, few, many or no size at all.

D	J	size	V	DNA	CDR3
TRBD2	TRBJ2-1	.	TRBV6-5	TGTGCCAGCAGACCCGGGACTAGCGGGAGAAATGAGCAGTTCTTC	CASRPGTSGRNEQFF
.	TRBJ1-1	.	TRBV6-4	TGTGCCAGCAGTGAGACAGGACTATACACTGAAGCTTTCTTT	CASSETGLYTEAFF
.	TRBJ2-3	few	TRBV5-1	TGCGCCAGCAGCTTGGGTGGCGGGAGCACAGATACGCAGTATTTT	CASSLGGGSTDTQYF
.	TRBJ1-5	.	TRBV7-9	TGTGCCAGCAGCCCAACCTCACGCCAGCCCCAGCATTTT	CASSPTSRQPQHF
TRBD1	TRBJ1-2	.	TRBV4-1	TGCGCCAGCAGCCTTCAAACTACACAGGGGTACTATGGCTACACCTTC	CASSLQTTQGYYGYTF
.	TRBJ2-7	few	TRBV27	TGTGCCAGCAGTTTATGGGGGCCGGCGCCTAACAGCGAGCAGTACTTC	CASSLWGPAPNSEQYF
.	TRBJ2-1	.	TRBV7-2	TGTGCCAGCAGCTTAGCCAGCCCCTACAATGAGCAGTTCTTC	CASSLASPYNEQFF
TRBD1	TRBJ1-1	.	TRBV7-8	TGTGCCAGCAGCCACGTACCCGACAGGGGGACTGAAGCTTTCTTT	CASSHVPDRGTEAFF
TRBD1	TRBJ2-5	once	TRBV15	TGTGCCACCAGCAGGAAGGGGGCGAGAGAGACCCAGTACTTC	CATSRKGARETQYF
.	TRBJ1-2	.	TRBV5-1	TGCGCCAGCAGCTTTAGGGGGGCCGGTGGCTACACCTTC	CASSFRGAGGYTF